The 9 T cell receptor beta chains in this list originate from one sample, sequenced in a study of CD8 T cells in Susac syndrome. Random hexamers were used to reverse transcribe the RNA input (about 0.5 to 1 ug). TCRdb analysed the immunoSEQ multiplex PCR reads with MiXCR anew, one entry per CDR3 protein. The table shows approximately 200,000 distinct CDR3 sequences, with 90% to 95% occurring only once. The sequenced sample was CD4+ T cells from PBMCs. These receptor sequences come from a human donor with multiple sclerosis.

CDR3 amino acids: CAAGGKGTEAFF. As DNA, the CDR3 is TGTGCCGCGGGAGGAAAGGGCACTGAAGCTTTCTTT. V gene TRBV7-9 combines with J gene TRBJ1-1, with D hard to call. Germline V gene data show CDR1 as SEHNR and CDR2 as FQNEAQ (reference sequence). This CDR3 has 12 residues. V lost 11 bases to trimming and J lost 4 bases, with 14 bases between them.

The chain uses TRBV7-9 and TRBJ2-5, with 8 bases matching TRBD2. This CDR3 region has 13 residues. Germline CDR1 SEHNR, CDR2 FQNEAQ (reference sequence). Unmatched junction bases numbered 0, after V lost 3 bases and J lost 3 bases. The CDR3 DNA reads TGTGCCAGCAGCTTTAGCGGGAAAGAGACCCAGTACTTC. As protein: CASSFSGKETQYF.

The chain joins TRBV20-1 to TRBJ2-1, with 7 nucleotides matching TRBD2. Trimming at V came to 3 bases and at J to 5 bases, leaving 4 bases not matched to a gene. The germline CDR1 and CDR2 sequences are DFQATT and SNEGSKA (reference sequence). CDR3 length: 13 residues. The CDR3 region is CSARQRGDNEQFF. The CDR3 DNA sequence: TGCAGTGCTAGGCAGCGGGGCGACAATGAGCAGTTCTTC.

This rearrangement joins TRBV28 to TRBJ2-1; D unresolved. The CDR3 is made up of 12 amino acids. Per the germline V gene, CDR1 is MDHEN and CDR2 is SYDVKM. Deletions cut 1 base from V and 7 bases from J, with 5 bases between. CDR3 coding DNA: TGTGCCAGCAGTTTATTGGCAAATGAGCAGTTCTTC. Encoded protein: CASSLLANEQFF.

CDR3 in DNA: TGTGCCAGCAGGGAGGAAGGGTCTGGGGCCAACGTCCTGACTTTC. It yields the protein CASREEGSGANVLTF. The rearrangement joins TRBV11-3 to TRBJ2-6; maybe TRBD2 (5 bases). CDR3 size: 15 residues. Trimming cost V 6 bases and J 1 base, with 10 bases left between them. CDR1 and CDR2 (germline): SGHNT, YENEEA.

The V and J genes are TRBV29-1 and TRBJ2-7, with TRBD1 as a possible D gene (6 bases). In germline, CDR1 is SQVTM, CDR2 ANQGSEA. Trimming cost V 0 bases and J 7 bases, with 22 bases left between them. The length of the CDR3 is 16 residues. In nucleotides, the CDR3 is TGCAGCGTTGAAGAAGGTGGCAGGGGACCTTTAGGAGAGCAGTACTTC. Translation: CSVEEGGRGPLGEQYF.

This clonotype was counted once. V and J are TRBV5-1 and TRBJ2-7; D unclear. The CDR3 sequence is 12 residues long. CDR1 is SGHRS and CDR2 is YFSETQ in the germline V gene. Trimming shortened V by 4 bases and J by 7 bases, and 12 bases separated the two germline ends. Here the CDR3 DNA reads TGCGCCAGCAGCGCAGACTTCAGAGAGCAGTACTTC. This gives the protein CASSADFREQYF. Together with reference TRBV5-1 and TRBJ2-7, the CDR3 gives the full variable domain: KAGVTQTPRYLIKTRGQQVTLSCSPISGHRSVSWYQQTPGQGLQFLFEYFSETQRNKGNFPGRFSGRQFSNSRSEMNVSTLELGDSALYLCASSADFREQYFGPGTRLTVT.

This chain uses TRBV27 with TRBJ2-1; D gene uncertain. This CDR3 has 15 amino acids. V was shortened by 4 bases and J by 14 bases, with 24 bases between the two germline ends. CDR1 is MNHEY, CDR2 SMNVEV, per germline (reference sequence). The CDR3 DNA sequence: TGTGCCAGCAGTTCGTCGGGCTGGGGTTCCGTAAGGGAGTTCTTC. It codes for CASSSSGWGSVREFF.

This chain uses TRBV24-1 with TRBJ2-5; D remains ambiguous. Germline V CDR1 and CDR2: KGHDR, SFDVKD. The V end was cut by 4 bases, the J end by 2 bases, with 7 bases between. This CDR3 contains 13 residues. CDR3 nucleotides: TGTGCCACCAGTGACACGAGACAAGAGACCCAGTACTTC. This codes for CATSDTRQETQYF.